The 28 T cell receptor beta chains listed next were all sequenced from one sample in a study of CD8+CD57+ T cells in acquired aplastic anemia. Genomic DNA served as template for TCR beta VDJ and CDR3 profiling. TCRdb itself ran the reads through MiXCR, one entry per CDR3 protein. In the table there are some 120,000 distinct CDR3 sequences, about half of which are singletons. The material sequenced was sorted CD4+, CD8+, or CD8+CD57+ T cells (not recorded which) from PBMCs. The receptor source for this set is a human donor in good health, serving as a control.

The V gene is TRBV7-4, the J gene TRBJ2-7, with TRBD1 matching over 9 bases. Per germline, CDR1 SGHVT and CDR2 SQSDAQ. Trimming at V came to 5 bases and at J to 2 bases, leaving 7 bases not matched to a gene. The CDR3 spans 15 residues. The CDR3 bases are TGTGCCAGCAGCCAAGAGCGGACAGGGGCCTACGAGCAGTACTTC. Its protein product is CASSQERTGAYEQYF.

In this sample, this clonotype turned up many times. This chain uses TRBV6-5 with TRBJ2-1; the match to TRBD2 covers 11 bases. V lost 2 bases, J lost 4 bases, and 10 bases stayed unmatched. The CDR3 has 18 amino acids. From germline, CDR1 is MNHEY and CDR2 SVGAGI. The CDR3 region has the DNA TGTGCCAGCAGTTACGGAATAGCGGGGGGGAAAACATACAATGAGCAGTTCTTC. Translating it yields CASSYGIAGGKTYNEQFF.

The rearrangement links TRBV20-1 to TRBJ1-2, with 10 bases aligning to TRBD1. The V segment lost 5 bases and the J segment 3 bases; nucleotides outside the gene matches: 6. Germline V gene sequence: CDR1 DFQATT, CDR2 SNEGSKA (reference sequence). This CDR3 comprises 14 residues. The CDR3 loop is CSAPGTGEHYGYTF. The CDR3 DNA is TGCAGTGCTCCCGGGACAGGGGAACACTATGGCTACACCTTC.

V gene TRBV20-1 combines with J gene TRBJ1-5; 10 bases fit TRBD1. The CDR3 has 15 amino acids. V lost 3 bases to trimming and J lost 1 base; unmatched junction nucleotides: 3. Germline V gene sequence: CDR1 DFQATT, CDR2 SNEGSKA (reference sequence). CDR3 bases: TGCAGTGCTAGGACAGGGGGCGGCAGCAATCAGCCCCAGCATTTT. As protein: CSARTGGGSNQPQHF.

The chain recombines TRBV5-4 with TRBJ2-7, with 10 nucleotides matching TRBD2. V lost 4 bases, J lost 7 bases, and 11 bases stayed unmatched. Looked up from germline, CDR1 is SGHNT and CDR2 is YYREEE (reference sequence). This CDR3 is 15 amino acids long. The chain's CDR3 is CASSPGAGGLGEQYF. The CDR3 nucleotides are TGTGCCAGCAGCCCCGGAGCGGGGGGGCTCGGGGAGCAGTACTTC.

This clonotype came up many times. CDR3 loop: CASSLLAGVNEQFF. The CDR3 bases are TGTGCCAGCAGCTTATTAGCCGGGGTGAATGAGCAGTTCTTC. The V and J genes are TRBV11-2 and TRBJ2-1, with D perhaps TRBD2 (5 bases). The CDR3 is 14 residues long. V lost 2 bases and J lost 7, with 12 bases in between. The germline gives CDR1 SGHAT, CDR2 FQNNGV.

The chain is built from TRBV2 and TRBJ2-3, with 14 bases lining up with TRBD2. V lost 7 bases to trimming and J lost 3 bases; unmatched junction nucleotides: 9. Looked up from germline, CDR1 is SNHLY and CDR2 is FYNNEI. The CDR3 extends over 17 amino acids. CDR3 sequence reads: CASTGTSGGLSTDTQYF. DNA for the CDR3: TGTGCCAGCACTGGGACTAGCGGGGGTTTATCGACAGATACGCAGTATTTT. The whole variable domain, filled in from reference TRBV2 and TRBJ2-3, reads EPEVTQTPSHQVTQMGQEVILRCVPISNHLYFYWYRQILGQKVEFLVSFYNNEISEKSEIFDDQFSVERPDGSNFTLKIRSTKLEDSAMYFCASTGTSGGLSTDTQYFGPGTRLTVL.

This clonotype was counted many times. V gene TRBV19 combines with J gene TRBJ1-2; 9 nucleotides agree with TRBD1. CDR3 size: 13 residues. The germline V gene has CDR1 LNHDA and CDR2 SQIVND (reference sequence). Trimming removed 8 bases from V and 5 bases from J; junction bases left unmatched: 6. The DNA for the CDR3 is TGTGCCAGTGCCGGGACAGGGACATATGGCTACACCTTC. Residues: CASAGTGTYGYTF.

A word on this clonotype: This may be a read error: a much more frequent sequence differs by one nucleotide. The chain couples TRBV20-1 to TRBJ2-3, with D perhaps matching TRBD2 (7 bases). CDR3 length equals 15 residues. CDR1 and CDR2 from the germline V gene are DFQATT and SNEGSKA (reference sequence). The CDR3 sequence is CSDLARGAYGDTQCF. The CDR3 bases are TGCAGTGACCTGGCCCGGGGGGCTTACGGAGATACGCAGTGTTTT.

A few counts support this clonotype. The chain carries TRBV2 and TRBJ2-1; 13 nucleotides agree with TRBD2. Looked up from germline, CDR1 is SNHLY and CDR2 is FYNNEI. This CDR3 is 16 amino acids long. With 4 bases clipped from V and 8 bases from J, the junction kept 8 bases outside the gene matches. The DNA of the CDR3 is TGTGCCAGCAGTGGATATACTAGCGGGGGGGCCGATGAGCAGTTCTTC. Translation gives CASSGYTSGGADEQFF.

The chain uses TRBV4-2 and TRBJ1-4; TRBD1 matches 7 bases. Germline assignment: CDR1 LGHNA and CDR2 YNFKEQ. The CDR3 is 15 residues long. The V segment lost 3 bases and the J segment 4 bases; nucleotides outside the gene matches: 5. The DNA for the CDR3 is TGTGCCAGCAGCCAGTCCCGGGACAGTAATGAAAAACTGTTTTTT. Protein sequence: CASSQSRDSNEKLFF.

The table lists this clonotype with a few counts. This rearrangement joins TRBV7-8 to TRBJ2-5, with 13 bases identical to TRBD2. Germline CDR1 SGHVS, CDR2 FQNEAQ. The CDR3 spans 16 residues. The junction had 2 bases not matched to a gene; V was cut back by 2 bases and J by 2 bases. The chain's CDR3 is CASSLTSGGGQETQYF. For the CDR3, the DNA is TGTGCCAGCAGCTTAACTAGCGGGGGGGGACAAGAGACCCAGTACTTC.

The sample holds many counts of this clonotype. V and J are TRBV7-8 and TRBJ2-2; 8 nucleotides match TRBD2. The length of the CDR3 is 15 residues. Germline V gene lookup returns CDR1 SGHVS and CDR2 FQNEAQ. After removal of 2 bases from V and 6 bases from J, the junction contained 5 bases not matched to a gene. The CDR3 is CASSLPGTRSGELFF. The DNA for the CDR3 is TGTGCCAGCAGCTTACCCGGGACTAGATCCGGGGAGCTGTTTTTT.

This clonotype was detected ten times or more. This chain uses TRBV3-1 with TRBJ2-7, with D perhaps TRBD2 (6 bases). Trimming cost V 2 bases and J 2 bases, with 13 bases left between them. CDR3 length: 15 residues. Germline V gives CDR1 LGHDT, CDR2 YNNKEL (reference sequence). The CDR3 nucleotides read TGTGCCAGCAGCCAAACGCAGGGAGGTCCCTACGAGCAGTACTTC. Its protein is CASSQTQGGPYEQYF.

The gene calls are TRBV15 and TRBJ2-1, with 9 positions matching TRBD2. The CDR3 has 17 amino acids. Germline loops: CDR1 LNHNV, CDR2 YYDKDF (reference sequence). The J segment lost 7 bases and the V segment lost 4 bases, leaving 14 bases of the junction unmatched. CDR3 region: CATSKPPGAGGPNEQFF. For the CDR3, the DNA is TGTGCCACCAGCAAACCGCCGGGGGCGGGGGGGCCTAATGAGCAGTTCTTC.

This clonotype was counted at least ten times. The J gene is TRBJ1-6, the V gene TRBV15; D is undetermined. Trimming removed 0 bases from V and 9 bases from J, with 21 bases in between. This CDR3 has 18 amino acids. Germline assignment: CDR1 LNHNV and CDR2 YYDKDF (reference sequence). CDR3 in DNA: TGTGCCACCAGCAGAGATAAAGCCAAGTGGCGGGGTAGTTCACCCCTCCACTTT. The encoded protein is CATSRDKAKWRGSSPLHF.

The chain carries TRBV11-2 and TRBJ2-7; D assignment may be TRBD1 or TRBD2 (5 bases each). This CDR3 has 18 residues. The ends were cut back, 1 base at V and 0 bases at J, with 19 bases in the middle. Germline loops: CDR1 SGHAT, CDR2 FQNNGV. CDR3 in amino acids: CASSLGASGGSISYEQYF. CDR3 DNA sequence: TGTGCCAGCAGCTTAGGGGCCTCTGGGGGATCCATCTCCTACGAGCAGTACTTC.

The table lists this clonotype with many counts. CDR3 DNA: TGTGCCAGCAGCCTTACCCCAGGGGGTCCCTACCAAGAGACCCAGTACTTC. Protein product: CASSLTPGGPYQETQYF. The chain combines TRBV12-3 or TRBV12-4 with TRBJ2-5; 7 nucleotides align to TRBD1. V trimming: 6 bases; J trimming: 0 bases; junction bases outside the gene matches: 13. The CDR3 is 17 amino acids.

The rearrangement joins TRBV18 to TRBJ2-7; D is unclear. The CDR3 is 14 amino acids. The germline V and J ends were trimmed by 6 bases and 0 bases, with 12 bases remaining between them. Germline CDR1 reads KGHSH; CDR2 reads LQKENI. In DNA form, the CDR3 reads TGTGCCAGCTCGGAAGGACGGACCTCCTACGAGCAGTACTTC. Translated, it gives CASSEGRTSYEQYF.

This clonotype was observed many times. V usage is TRBV11-2 and J usage is TRBJ1-2, with 8 bases identical to TRBD1. The V and J ends lost 0 bases and 6 bases, in that order; junction bases with no gene match: 6. The CDR3 spans 15 residues. Germline lookup yields CDR1 SGHAT and CDR2 FQNNGV. The DNA for the CDR3 is TGTGCCAGCAGCTTAGACGGCAGGGGGCGGGATGGCTACACCTTC. It is translated as CASSLDGRGRDGYTF.

The rearrangement uses TRBV7-8 and TRBJ2-5; no definite D call. The V gene lost 2 bases and the J gene lost 1 base, with 8 bases spanning the gap. This CDR3 is 14 amino acids long. The germline V gene encodes CDR1 SGHVS and CDR2 FQNEAQ. The CDR3 region has the DNA TGTGCCAGCAGCTTAAATGGGATCCAAGAGACCCAGTACTTC. Translating it yields CASSLNGIQETQYF.

This clonotype was counted at least ten times. The chain uses TRBV12-3 or TRBV12-4 and TRBJ1-1, with TRBD1 identical over 8 bases. The CDR3 has 14 residues. J lost 4 bases, V lost 7 bases, and 8 bases had no gene match. CDR3 region: CASTRTGLGTEAFF. DNA of the CDR3: TGTGCCAGCACCAGGACAGGGCTGGGCACTGAAGCTTTCTTT.

This clonotype was counted many times. J is TRBJ2-1 and V is TRBV19, with TRBD1 identical over 9 bases. With V trimmed by 4 bases and J by 1 base, 2 bases remained unmatched. Germline V gene lookup returns CDR1 LNHDA and CDR2 SQIVND (reference sequence). The CDR3 has 15 amino acids. The CDR3 DNA reads as TGTGCCAGTAGTACGGGACAGGGATCCTACAATGAGCAGTTCTTC. This sequence encodes CASSTGQGSYNEQFF.

The sample holds many counts of this clonotype. The rearrangement links TRBV7-8 to TRBJ1-1, with D hard to call. CDR1 and CDR2 (germline): SGHVS, FQNEAQ. Trimming took off 3 bases at V and 0 bases at J, with 11 bases between the two ends. The CDR3 is made up of 15 amino acids. The CDR3 protein is CASSFSPTVNTEAFF. The CDR3 bases are TGTGCCAGCAGCTTTAGCCCGACGGTGAACACTGAAGCTTTCTTT.

The chain couples TRBV11-3 to TRBJ2-7; the D gene is possibly TRBD2 (7 bases). Germline V lookup: CDR1 SGHNT, CDR2 YENEEA. Trimming stripped 5 bases from V and 2 bases from J, with 16 bases between. The CDR3 is made up of 15 amino acids. CDR3 region: CASSTSAGATYEQYF. The CDR3 DNA is TGTGCCAGCAGCACCTCGGCGGGGGCAACCTACGAGCAGTACTTC.

This clonotype was counted at least ten times. J is TRBJ2-1 and V is TRBV7-9; D is tentatively TRBD1 or TRBD2 (6 bases each). The CDR3 spans 12 residues. V gave up 4 bases and J gave up 9 bases, with 10 bases separating them. In germline, CDR1 is SEHNR, CDR2 FQNEAQ (reference sequence). The chain's CDR3 is CASSYREAEQFF. The CDR3 DNA reads TGTGCCAGCAGCTACAGGGAGGCTGAGCAGTTCTTC.

Written as DNA, the CDR3 is TGCGCCAGCAGCATAGGAACAGGCGTTTATGGCTACACCTTC. It yields the protein CASSIGTGVYGYTF. The rearrangement links TRBV5-1 to TRBJ1-2; D is perhaps TRBD1 (5 bases). This CDR3 contains 14 residues. Germline loops: CDR1 SGHRS, CDR2 YFSETQ. Trimming cost V 4 bases and J 5 bases, with 15 bases left between them.

In its sample, this clonotype was seen many times. The chain carries TRBV7-8 and TRBJ1-2; D is uncertain. Trimming left V 1 base short and J 2 bases short, with 8 bases between. The germline V gene has CDR1 SGHVS and CDR2 FQNEAQ. CDR3 size: 14 residues. CDR3 residues: CASSLVPKNYGYTF. The CDR3 DNA reads as TGTGCCAGCAGCTTAGTTCCCAAAAACTATGGCTACACCTTC.